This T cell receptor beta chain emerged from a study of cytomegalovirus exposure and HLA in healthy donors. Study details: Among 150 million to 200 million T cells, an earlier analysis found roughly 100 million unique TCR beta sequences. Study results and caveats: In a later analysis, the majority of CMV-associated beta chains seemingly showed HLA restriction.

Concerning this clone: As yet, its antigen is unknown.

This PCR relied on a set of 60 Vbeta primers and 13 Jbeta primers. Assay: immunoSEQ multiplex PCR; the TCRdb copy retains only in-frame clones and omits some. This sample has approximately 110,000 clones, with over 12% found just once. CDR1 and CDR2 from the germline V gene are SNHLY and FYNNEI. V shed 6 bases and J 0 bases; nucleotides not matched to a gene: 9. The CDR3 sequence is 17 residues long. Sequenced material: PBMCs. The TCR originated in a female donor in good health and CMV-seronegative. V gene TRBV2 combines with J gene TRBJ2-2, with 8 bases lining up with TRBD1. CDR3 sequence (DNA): TGTGCCAGCAGGTCCAACAGGGGGGATTCGAACACCGGGGAGCTGTTTTTT. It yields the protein CASRSNRGDSNTGELFF. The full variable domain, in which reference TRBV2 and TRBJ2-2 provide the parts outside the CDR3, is EPEVTQTPSHQVTQMGQEVILRCVPISNHLYFYWYRQILGQKVEFLVSFYNNEISEKSEIFDDQFSVERPDGSNFTLKIRSTKLEDSAMYFCASRSNRGDSNTGELFFGEGSRLTVL.